Below, one T cell receptor beta chain is given with its context. The record originates from a study of regulatory T cells in long-lasting Graves disease. J gave up 6 bases and V 0 bases, and 0 bases lay outside the gene matches. This CDR3 comprises 14 residues. Germline-derived CDR1 and CDR2 are SGHRS and YFSETQ. The time point was: persistent/refractory GD, antithyroid drugs over 5 years with positive TRAb. TCR sequences were obtained from RNA taken from PBMCs. Arm-PCR of CDR3 regions and iRepertoire HTBI primers were the basis on which TCR beta libraries were built. In TCRdb, the multiplex PCR reads were re-called with MiXCR into one record per CDR3 protein. The sample shows around 430,000 distinct CDR3 sequences, approximately 22% of them seen only once.

The specimen was peripheral blood mononuclear cells (PBMCs), collected when the disease was refractory, from a patient treated with antithyroid drugs. The receptor's source is a female donor with Graves disease. The J gene is TRBJ2-1, the V gene TRBV5-1, with 10 bases matching TRBD1. The CDR3 loop is CASSLGDRGNEQFF. In nucleotides, the CDR3 is TGCGCCAGCAGCTTGGGGGACAGGGGCAATGAGCAGTTCTTC.